This is a list of T cell receptor beta chains from one sample in a study of OX40 agonist ivuxolimab in advanced cancers. Assay: immunoSEQ multiplex PCR; the TCRdb copy retains only in-frame clones and omits some. The sample yields 20,000 or so clones, 79% seen once. This sample comprised CD4+ or CD8+ T cells sorted from blood, obtained in a trial of the OX40 agonist ivuxolimab. These receptors originate from an adult with an advanced solid tumor such as melanoma, head and neck, liver or kidney cancer. The CDR3 runs from the conserved cysteine through the conserved F or W. The size entry is marked missing in some rows and otherwise reads once, few, many or a size class.

clone_size: NA; v_call: TRBV14; j_call: TRBJ2-5; cdr3_aa: CASSQDWETQYF
clone_size: few; v_call: TRBV4-1; j_call: TRBJ1-3; cdr3_aa: CASSQVQGTGNTIYF
clone_size: NA; v_call: TRBV6-5; j_call: TRBJ1-5; cdr3_aa: CASSSGQGSQPQHF
clone_size: NA; v_call: TRBV5-1; j_call: TRBJ1-3; cdr3_aa: CASGWTSGNTIYF
clone_size: NA; v_call: TRBV11-2; j_call: TRBJ1-2; cdr3_aa: CASSLKGGYGYTF
clone_size: few; v_call: TRBV27; j_call: TRBJ2-1; cdr3_aa: CATRDSYNEQFF
clone_size: NA; v_call: TRBV19; j_call: TRBJ1-1; cdr3_aa: CASSTNTFDREYQAFF
clone_size: NA; v_call: TRBV4-3; j_call: TRBJ2-1; cdr3_aa: CASFYSNGTYYNEQFF
clone_size: NA; v_call: TRBV29-1; j_call: TRBJ1-1; cdr3_aa: CSVEESWAFF
clone_size: medium-sized; v_call: TRBV6-1; j_call: TRBJ1-1; cdr3_aa: CASSEILNTEAFF
clone_size: NA; v_call: TRBV9; j_call: TRBJ2-3; cdr3_aa: CASSVVGGTDTQYF
clone_size: NA; v_call: TRBV7-6; j_call: TRBJ1-1; cdr3_aa: CASREADTVNTEAFF
clone_size: NA; v_call: TRBV6-5; j_call: TRBJ2-5; cdr3_aa: CASTGTSGPQETQYF
clone_size: NA; v_call: TRBV6-6; j_call: TRBJ1-4; cdr3_aa: CASSYNSATNEKLFF
clone_size: NA; v_call: TRBV11-2; j_call: TRBJ2-7; cdr3_aa: CASSPDSFEQYF
clone_size: NA; v_call: TRBV7-3; j_call: TRBJ2-7; cdr3_aa: CASSSAHRREQYF
clone_size: NA; v_call: TRBV30; j_call: TRBJ1-5; cdr3_aa: CAWSQGQGFQPQHF
clone_size: many; v_call: TRBV2; j_call: TRBJ2-7; cdr3_aa: CASRSTGNYEQYF
clone_size: NA; v_call: TRBV6-4; j_call: TRBJ1-1; cdr3_aa: CASSWSATEAFF
clone_size: NA; v_call: TRBV29-1; j_call: TRBJ2-7; cdr3_aa: CSVETREIASYEQYF
clone_size: NA; v_call: TRBV9; j_call: TRBJ1-5; cdr3_aa: CASSAPPGGGPQHF
clone_size: NA; v_call: TRBV5-1; j_call: TRBJ2-1; cdr3_aa: CASTEEQVNYNEQFF
clone_size: NA; v_call: TRBV15; j_call: TRBJ2-3; cdr3_aa: CATSRDQERGTDTQYF
clone_size: few; v_call: TRBV2; j_call: TRBJ1-1; cdr3_aa: CASRQGYGTEAFF
clone_size: NA; v_call: TRBV4-3; j_call: TRBJ2-2; cdr3_aa: CASSPGQGTGELFF
clone_size: NA; v_call: TRBV7-2; j_call: TRBJ2-7; cdr3_aa: CASSLGTRYWQYF
clone_size: NA; v_call: TRBV10-3; j_call: TRBJ1-4; cdr3_aa: CAISDMSATGGREKLFF
clone_size: NA; v_call: TRBV11-3; j_call: TRBJ2-5; cdr3_aa: CASTGMEETQYF
clone_size: once; v_call: TRBV7-8; j_call: TRBJ2-1; cdr3_aa: CASSLGLPEQFF
clone_size: NA; v_call: TRBV4-1; j_call: TRBJ1-2; cdr3_aa: CASSQVLLGGEGGYTF
clone_size: NA; v_call: TRBV5-6; j_call: TRBJ1-1; cdr3_aa: CASSLGGSKTEAFF
clone_size: few; v_call: TRBV11-2; j_call: TRBJ2-2; cdr3_aa: CASSLAGGYTGELFF
clone_size: NA; v_call: TRBV29-1; j_call: TRBJ1-1; cdr3_aa: CSVVFTEAFF
clone_size: NA; v_call: TRBV5-6; j_call: TRBJ1-6; cdr3_aa: CASSRKRQGVYSPLHF
clone_size: NA; v_call: TRBV15; j_call: TRBJ1-4; cdr3_aa: CATSGRTGDNEKLFF
clone_size: few; v_call: TRBV2; j_call: TRBJ1-5; cdr3_aa: CASSFLSNQPQHF
clone_size: NA; v_call: TRBV19; j_call: TRBJ1-5; cdr3_aa: CASSTDRGNYQPQHF
clone_size: NA; v_call: TRBV7-9; j_call: TRBJ1-5; cdr3_aa: CASSLARDGNQPQHF
clone_size: NA; v_call: TRBV27; j_call: TRBJ2-1; cdr3_aa: CASSSSGWDNEQFF
clone_size: NA; v_call: TRBV5-6; j_call: TRBJ1-4; cdr3_aa: CASIHSPSPGEKLFF
clone_size: NA; v_call: TRBV14; j_call: TRBJ2-7; cdr3_aa: CASSQVPIWEQYF
clone_size: NA; v_call: TRBV7-6; j_call: TRBJ1-6; cdr3_aa: CASGGEGYNSPLHF
clone_size: NA; v_call: TRBV27; j_call: TRBJ2-7; cdr3_aa: CASSTGIAGDEQYF
clone_size: few; v_call: TRBV9; j_call: TRBJ2-7; cdr3_aa: CASSVSGFTYEQYF
clone_size: NA; v_call: TRBV27; j_call: TRBJ2-7; cdr3_aa: CASSPQARVYEQYF